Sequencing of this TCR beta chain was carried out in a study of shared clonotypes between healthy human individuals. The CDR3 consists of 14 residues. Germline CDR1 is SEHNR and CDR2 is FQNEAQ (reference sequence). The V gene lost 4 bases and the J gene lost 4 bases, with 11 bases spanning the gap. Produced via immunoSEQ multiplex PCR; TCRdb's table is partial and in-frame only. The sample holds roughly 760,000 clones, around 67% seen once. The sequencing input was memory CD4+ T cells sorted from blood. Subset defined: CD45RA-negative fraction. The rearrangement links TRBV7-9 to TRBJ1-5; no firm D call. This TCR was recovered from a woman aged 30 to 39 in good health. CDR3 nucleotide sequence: TGTGCCAGCAGCTACGGAAGGGTGAATCAGCCCCAGCATTTT. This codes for CASSYGRVNQPQHF.